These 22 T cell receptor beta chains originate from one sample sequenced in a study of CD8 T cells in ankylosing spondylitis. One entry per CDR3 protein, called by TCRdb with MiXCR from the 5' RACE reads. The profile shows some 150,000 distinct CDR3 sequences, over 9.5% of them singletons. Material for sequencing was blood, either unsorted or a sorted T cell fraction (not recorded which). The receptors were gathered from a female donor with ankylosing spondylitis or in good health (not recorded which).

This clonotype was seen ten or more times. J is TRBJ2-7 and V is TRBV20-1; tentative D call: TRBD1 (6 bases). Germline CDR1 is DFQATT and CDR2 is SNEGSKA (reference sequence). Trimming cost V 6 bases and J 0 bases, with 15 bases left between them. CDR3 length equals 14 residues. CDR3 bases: TGCAGTGCAACGCGCTCGGACAGCTCCTACGAGCAGTACTTC. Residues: CSATRSDSSYEQYF.

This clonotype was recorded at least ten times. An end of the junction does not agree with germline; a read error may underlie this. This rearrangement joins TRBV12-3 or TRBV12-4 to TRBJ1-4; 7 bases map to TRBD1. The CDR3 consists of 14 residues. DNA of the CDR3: TGTGCCAGCAATTTAGACAGGGAAAATGAAAAACTGTTTTTT. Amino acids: CASNLDRENEKLFF.

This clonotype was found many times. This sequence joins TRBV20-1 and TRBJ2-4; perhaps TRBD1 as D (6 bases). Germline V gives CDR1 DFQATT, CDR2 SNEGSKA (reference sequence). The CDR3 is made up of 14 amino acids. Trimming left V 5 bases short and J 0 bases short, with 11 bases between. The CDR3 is CSAVGQLAKNIQYF. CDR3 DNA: TGCAGTGCTGTAGGACAGCTAGCCAAAAACATTCAGTACTTC.

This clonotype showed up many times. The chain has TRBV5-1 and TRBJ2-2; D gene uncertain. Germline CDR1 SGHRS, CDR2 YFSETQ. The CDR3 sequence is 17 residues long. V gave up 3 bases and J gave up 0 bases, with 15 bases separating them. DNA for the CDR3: TGCGCCAGCAGCTCGCCCAGAAAGTTACCGAACACCGGGGAGCTGTTTTTT. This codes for CASSSPRKLPNTGELFF.

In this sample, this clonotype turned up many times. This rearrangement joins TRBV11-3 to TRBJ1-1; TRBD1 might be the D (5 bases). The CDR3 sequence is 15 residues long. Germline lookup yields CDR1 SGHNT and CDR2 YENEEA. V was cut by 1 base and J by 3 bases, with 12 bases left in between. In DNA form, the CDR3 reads TGTGCCAGCAGCTTAGGTCAGGGTTCGGACACTGAAGCTTTCTTT. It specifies CASSLGQGSDTEAFF. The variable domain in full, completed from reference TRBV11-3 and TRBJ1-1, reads EAGVVQSPRYKIIEKKQPVAFWCNPISGHNTLYWYLQNLGQGPELLIRYENEEAVDDSQLPKDRFSAERLKGVDSTLKIQPAELGDSAVYLCASSLGQGSDTEAFFGQGTRLTVV.

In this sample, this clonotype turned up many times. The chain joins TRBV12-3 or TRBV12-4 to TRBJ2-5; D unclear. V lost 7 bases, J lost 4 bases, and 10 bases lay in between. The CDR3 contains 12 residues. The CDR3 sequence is CASKEAGETQYF. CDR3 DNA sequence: TGTGCCAGCAAAGAGGCAGGAGAGACCCAGTACTTC.

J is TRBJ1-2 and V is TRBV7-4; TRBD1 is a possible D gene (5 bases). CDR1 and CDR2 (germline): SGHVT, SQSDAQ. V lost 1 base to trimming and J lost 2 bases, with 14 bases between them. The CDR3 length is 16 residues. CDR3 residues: CASSLEGATTNYGYTF. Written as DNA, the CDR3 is TGTGCCAGCAGCTTAGAAGGGGCAACTACCAACTATGGCTACACCTTC. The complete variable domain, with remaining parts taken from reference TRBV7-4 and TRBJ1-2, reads GAGVSQSPRYKVAKRGRDVALRCDSISGHVTLYWYRQTLGQGSEVLTYSQSDAQRDKSGRPSGRFSAERPERSVSTLKIQRTEQGDSAVYLCASSLEGATTNYGYTFGSGTRLTVV.

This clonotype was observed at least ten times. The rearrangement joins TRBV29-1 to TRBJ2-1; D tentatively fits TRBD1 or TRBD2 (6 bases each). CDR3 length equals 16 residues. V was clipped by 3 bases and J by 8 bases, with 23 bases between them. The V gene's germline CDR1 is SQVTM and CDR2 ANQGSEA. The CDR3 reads CSVDAMGGSVHDEQFF. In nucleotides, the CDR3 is TGCAGCGTTGACGCCATGGGGGGCAGCGTACACGATGAGCAGTTCTTC.

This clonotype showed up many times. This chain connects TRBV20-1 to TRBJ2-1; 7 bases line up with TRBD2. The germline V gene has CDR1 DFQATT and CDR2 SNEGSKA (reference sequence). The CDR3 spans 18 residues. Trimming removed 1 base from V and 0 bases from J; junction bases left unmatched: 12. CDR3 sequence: CSARVREAYLSSYNEQFF. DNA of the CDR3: TGCAGTGCTAGAGTCCGGGAGGCCTACTTGAGCTCCTACAATGAGCAGTTCTTC.

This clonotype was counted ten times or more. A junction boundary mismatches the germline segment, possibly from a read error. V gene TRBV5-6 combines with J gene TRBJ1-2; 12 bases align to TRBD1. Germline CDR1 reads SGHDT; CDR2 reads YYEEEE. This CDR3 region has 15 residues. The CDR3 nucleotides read TGTGCCAGCAGCTTCTCCGCCCCGGGACAGGGGGCCAAGTTCTTC. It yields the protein CASSFSAPGQGAKFF.

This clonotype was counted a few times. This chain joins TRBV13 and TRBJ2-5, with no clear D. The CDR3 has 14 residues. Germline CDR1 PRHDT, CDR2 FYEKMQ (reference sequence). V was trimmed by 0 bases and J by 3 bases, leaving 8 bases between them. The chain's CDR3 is CASSLGGPKETQYF. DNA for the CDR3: TGTGCCAGCAGCTTAGGCGGACCTAAAGAGACCCAGTACTTC.

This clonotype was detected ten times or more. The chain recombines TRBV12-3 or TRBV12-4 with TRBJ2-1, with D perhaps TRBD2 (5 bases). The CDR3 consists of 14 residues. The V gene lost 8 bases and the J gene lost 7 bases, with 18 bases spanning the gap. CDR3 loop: CASLTSVHTNEQFF. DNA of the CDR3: TGTGCCAGCCTAACTAGTGTCCACACAAATGAGCAGTTCTTC.

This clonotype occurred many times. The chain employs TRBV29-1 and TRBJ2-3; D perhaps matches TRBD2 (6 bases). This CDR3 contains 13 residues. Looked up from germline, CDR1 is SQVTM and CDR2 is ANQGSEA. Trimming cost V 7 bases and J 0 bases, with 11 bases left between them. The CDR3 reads CSEAGTSTDTQYF. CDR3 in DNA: TGCAGCGAAGCCGGGACTAGCACAGATACGCAGTATTTT.

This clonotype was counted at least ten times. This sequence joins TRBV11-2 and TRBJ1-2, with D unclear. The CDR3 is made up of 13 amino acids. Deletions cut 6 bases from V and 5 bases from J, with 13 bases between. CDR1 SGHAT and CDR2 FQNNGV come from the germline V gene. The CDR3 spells CASSPGLLYGYTF. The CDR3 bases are TGTGCCAGCAGTCCAGGACTGCTGTATGGCTACACCTTC.

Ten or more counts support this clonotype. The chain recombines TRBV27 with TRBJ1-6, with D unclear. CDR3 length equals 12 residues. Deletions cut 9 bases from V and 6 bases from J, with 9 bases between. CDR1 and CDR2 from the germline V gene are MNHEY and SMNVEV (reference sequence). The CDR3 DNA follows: TGTGCCAGTTGGACGGGTAATTCACCCCTCCACTTT. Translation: CASWTGNSPLHF.

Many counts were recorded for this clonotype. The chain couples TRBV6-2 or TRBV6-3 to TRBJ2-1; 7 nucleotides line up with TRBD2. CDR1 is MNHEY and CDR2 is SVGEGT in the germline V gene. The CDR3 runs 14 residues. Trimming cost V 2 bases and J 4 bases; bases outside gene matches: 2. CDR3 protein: CASSYRGVYNEQFF. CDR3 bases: TGTGCCAGCAGTTACCGGGGGGTGTACAATGAGCAGTTCTTC.

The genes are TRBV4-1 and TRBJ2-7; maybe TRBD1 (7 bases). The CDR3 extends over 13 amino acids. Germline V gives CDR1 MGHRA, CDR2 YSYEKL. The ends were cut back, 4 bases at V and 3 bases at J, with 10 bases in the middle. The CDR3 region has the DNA TGCGCCAGCAGCCGCGGGACAGACTACGAGCAGTACTTC. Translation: CASSRGTDYEQYF.

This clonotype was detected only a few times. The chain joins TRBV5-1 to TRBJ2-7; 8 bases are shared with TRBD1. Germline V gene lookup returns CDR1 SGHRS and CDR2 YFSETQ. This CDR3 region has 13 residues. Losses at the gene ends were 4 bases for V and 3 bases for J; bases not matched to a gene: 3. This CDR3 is CASSGTGLYEQYF. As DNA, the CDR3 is TGCGCCAGCAGCGGGACAGGCCTCTACGAGCAGTACTTC.

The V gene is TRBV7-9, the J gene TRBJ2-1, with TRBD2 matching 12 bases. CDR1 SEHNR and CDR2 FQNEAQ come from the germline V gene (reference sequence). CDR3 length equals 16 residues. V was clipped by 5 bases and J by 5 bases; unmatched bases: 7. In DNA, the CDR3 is TGTGCCAGCAGCACCAGACTAGCGGGGGAACACAATGAGCAGTTCTTC. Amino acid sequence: CASSTRLAGEHNEQFF. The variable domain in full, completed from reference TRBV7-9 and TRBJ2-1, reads DTGVSQNPRHKITKRGQNVTFRCDPISEHNRLYWYRQTLGQGPEFLTYFQNEAQLEKSRLLSDRFSAERPKGSFSTLEIQRTEQGDSAMYLCASSTRLAGEHNEQFFGPGTRLTVL.

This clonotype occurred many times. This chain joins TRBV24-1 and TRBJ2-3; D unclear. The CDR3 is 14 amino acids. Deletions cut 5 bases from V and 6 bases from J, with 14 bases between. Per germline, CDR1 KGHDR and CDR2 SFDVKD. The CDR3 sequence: CATSAGHRSDTQYF. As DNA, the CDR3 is TGTGCCACCAGTGCGGGCCACCGGTCGGATACGCAGTATTTT.

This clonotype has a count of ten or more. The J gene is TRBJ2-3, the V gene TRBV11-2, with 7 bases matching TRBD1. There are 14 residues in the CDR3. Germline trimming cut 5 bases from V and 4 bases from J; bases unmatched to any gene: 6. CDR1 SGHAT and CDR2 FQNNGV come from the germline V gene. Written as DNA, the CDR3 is TGTGCCAGCAGCCATCTGCAGGGGGCAGATACGCAGTATTTT. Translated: CASSHLQGADTQYF.

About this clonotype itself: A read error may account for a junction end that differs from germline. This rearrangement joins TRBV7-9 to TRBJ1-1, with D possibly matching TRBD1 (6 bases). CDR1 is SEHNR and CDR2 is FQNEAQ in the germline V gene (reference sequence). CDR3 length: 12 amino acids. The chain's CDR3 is CAGRVGGTEAFF. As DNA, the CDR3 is TGTGCCGGCAGAGTAGGGGGCACTGAAGCTTTCTTT.